Listed below are T cell receptor beta chains from one sample, sequenced in a study of tumor-infiltrating lymphocytes in localized non-small cell lung cancer. TCRdb's table, derived via immunoSEQ multiplex PCR, lists solely in-frame clones and lacks some. The sample holds around 4,700 clones, about 96% seen once. Sequencing was done on a sample of uninvolved lung tissue not adjacent to the tumor. The receptors were sampled from a human donor with non-small cell lung cancer. The CDR3 runs from the conserved cysteine through the conserved F or W. A D gene is named only where the DNA matches it firmly. The size of a clone is reported for some rows only, either as once, few or many, or as a class for expanded clones.

DNA: TGCGCCAGCAGCTTGTCGAATTTAGACAGCACAGATACGCAGTATTTT
CDR3: CASSLSNLDSTDTQYF
J: TRBJ2-3
D: NA
V: TRBV5-1
size: NA

DNA: TGTGCCAGCAGCTTGGCCCCTGCGGGGGGGCGGGAGACCCAGTACTTC
CDR3: CASSLAPAGGRETQYF
J: TRBJ2-5
D: TRBD2
V: TRBV5-6
size: once

DNA: TGTGCCTGGAGTGAGGGGACTAGCGGGTCCCTGGGGTGGAATGAGCAGTTCTTC
CDR3: CAWSEGTSGSLGWNEQFF
J: TRBJ2-1
D: TRBD2
V: TRBV30
size: NA

DNA: TGTGCCAGCAGCCACCGGACAGTGAACACTGAAGCTTTCTTT
CDR3: CASSHRTVNTEAFF
J: TRBJ1-1
D: NA
V: TRBV4-2
size: NA

DNA: TGTGCCAGTAGCCTCCTCGGGACATCGGAAAATCAGCCCCAGCATTTT
CDR3: CASSLLGTSENQPQHF
J: TRBJ1-5
D: NA
V: TRBV19
size: NA

DNA: TGTGCCAGCAGGGACAGGGATAACTCACCCCTCCACTTT
CDR3: CASRDRDNSPLHF
J: TRBJ1-6
D: TRBD1
V: TRBV25-1
size: NA

DNA: TGTGCCAGCAGGGGTTCCCGTTCGGGACAGGGGATTCACGAGCAGTACTTC
CDR3: CASRGSRSGQGIHEQYF
J: TRBJ2-7
D: TRBD1
V: TRBV2
size: NA

DNA: TGTGCCAGCCCAGATACGCAAGGTGCCTACACCTTC
CDR3: CASPDTQGAYTF
J: TRBJ1-2
D: NA
V: TRBV7-9
size: NA

DNA: TGTGCCAGCAGCCCGTGGACAGGCATCTCTGGAAACACCATATATTTT
CDR3: CASSPWTGISGNTIYF
J: TRBJ1-3
D: TRBD1
V: TRBV7-6
size: NA

DNA: TGTGCCAGTAGTATAAGTGGAGGGGCCAGGGAGACCCAGTACTTC
CDR3: CASSISGGARETQYF
J: TRBJ2-5
D: NA
V: TRBV19
size: NA

DNA: TGTGCCAGCAACCGAGCAGGGGTCAATGAGCAGTTCTTC
CDR3: CASNRAGVNEQFF
J: TRBJ2-1
D: NA
V: TRBV6-1
size: once

DNA: TGTGCCGGGGGGGGTGTCGCCATGGGGAACGAGCAGTACTTC
CDR3: CAGGGVAMGNEQYF
J: TRBJ2-7
D: TRBD2
V: TRBV6-1
size: NA

DNA: TGTGCCAGCAGAGGGACAGGGACAGGCAATCAGCCCCAGCATTTT
CDR3: CASRGTGTGNQPQHF
J: TRBJ1-5
D: TRBD1
V: TRBV6-5
size: once

DNA: TGTGCCACTACACGTTCCTACGAGCAGTACTTC
CDR3: CATTRSYEQYF
J: TRBJ2-7
D: NA
V: TRBV30
size: NA

DNA: TGTGCCAGCAGCGTAGGGTTGGCAGCGGAGGCTATATGGGAGACCCAGTACTTC
CDR3: CASSVGLAAEAIWETQYF
J: TRBJ2-5
D: NA
V: TRBV9
size: NA

DNA: TGTGCCAGCAGCTTAAAGGCGGGGGAAGGTGAGCAGTTCTTC
CDR3: CASSLKAGEGEQFF
J: TRBJ2-1
D: TRBD2
V: TRBV7-2
size: NA

DNA: TGTGCCAGCACCTCCTCGGTAAATGAGCAGTTCTTC
CDR3: CASTSSVNEQFF
J: TRBJ2-1
D: NA
V: TRBV7-8
size: NA

DNA: TGCAGCGTTGAAGGCGCGGCTAGGAACACTGAAGCTTTCTTT
CDR3: CSVEGAARNTEAFF
J: TRBJ1-1
D: NA
V: TRBV29-1
size: NA

DNA: TGTGCCACCCAGCGGGTTCCTAGCACAGATACGCAGTATTTT
CDR3: CATQRVPSTDTQYF
J: TRBJ2-3
D: NA
V: TRBV7-7
size: NA

DNA: TGTGCCAGCAGCTTAGCGGGAGCCACAGATACGCAGTATTTT
CDR3: CASSLAGATDTQYF
J: TRBJ2-3
D: NA
V: TRBV11-3
size: NA

DNA: TGTGCCAGCAGCACAGGCTCTAGCACAGATACGCAGTATTTT
CDR3: CASSTGSSTDTQYF
J: TRBJ2-3
D: NA
V: TRBV7-2
size: NA

DNA: TGTGCCAGCAGTACCCGGGACAGGGTTTTCGATGAGCAGTTCTTC
CDR3: CASSTRDRVFDEQFF
J: TRBJ2-1
D: TRBD1
V: TRBV5-4
size: NA

DNA: TGTGCCAGCAGCAATGGGACCTCCGGGGAGGGAGGCGACACCGGGGAGCTGTTTTTT
CDR3: CASSNGTSGEGGDTGELFF
J: TRBJ2-2
D: NA
V: TRBV21-1
size: NA

DNA: TGTGCCAGCAGGGCACTAGGGTACGAGCAGTACTTC
CDR3: CASRALGYEQYF
J: TRBJ2-7
D: NA
V: TRBV2
size: NA

DNA: TGTGCCAGTAGTATAGGTCGGGGGGGTTCCTACAATGAGCAGTTCTTC
CDR3: CASSIGRGGSYNEQFF
J: TRBJ2-1
D: TRBD2
V: TRBV19
size: NA

DNA: TGTGCCAGCAGTTACTCGTCTGGCTACAATGAGCAGTTCTTC
CDR3: CASSYSSGYNEQFF
J: TRBJ2-1
D: NA
V: TRBV6-6
size: once

DNA: TGTGCCAGCAGCCAATTTCTCTATGGCTACACCTTC
CDR3: CASSQFLYGYTF
J: TRBJ1-2
D: NA
V: TRBV14
size: NA

DNA: TGCGCCAGCAGCCAAGATACCCCCCGGGGGCGAGGTTCACCCCTCCACTTT
CDR3: CASSQDTPRGRGSPLHF
J: TRBJ1-6
D: NA
V: TRBV4-3
size: NA

DNA: TGTGTCAGCAGTTCCTCTACCTTCGGACAGGCCAACTCTGGAAACACCATATATTTT
CDR3: CVSSSSTFGQANSGNTIYF
J: TRBJ1-3
D: TRBD1
V: TRBV27
size: NA

DNA: TGCGCCAGCAGCTCAGACGGTATTCCTAATACGCAGTATTTT
CDR3: CASSSDGIPNTQYF
J: TRBJ2-3
D: NA
V: TRBV5-1
size: once

DNA: TGTGCCAGCAGTGAACTCTCTCTGGATGGCTACACCTTC
CDR3: CASSELSLDGYTF
J: TRBJ1-2
D: NA
V: TRBV2
size: NA

DNA: TGCGCCAGCAGCTTGAATCCCGGCAGGGGGGCTTCAGATACGCAGTATTTT
CDR3: CASSLNPGRGASDTQYF
J: TRBJ2-3
D: NA
V: TRBV5-1
size: NA

DNA: TGTGCCAGTAGTCGAGGGGGGAGCACTGAAGCTTTCTTT
CDR3: CASSRGGSTEAFF
J: TRBJ1-1
D: NA
V: TRBV19
size: NA

DNA: TGTGCCTGGGACAAGGGTGCCGGGGAGCTGTTTTTT
CDR3: CAWDKGAGELFF
J: TRBJ2-2
D: NA
V: TRBV30
size: NA

DNA: TGTGCCAGCAGTGAGGGCAGGTGGCGGAACAATGAGCAGTTCTTC
CDR3: CASSEGRWRNNEQFF
J: TRBJ2-1
D: NA
V: TRBV6-4
size: NA

DNA: TGTGCCAGCAGCTTATTATCGGTAAGGTCCCCCGTTGTGAATGAGCAGTTCTTC
CDR3: CASSLLSVRSPVVNEQFF
J: TRBJ2-1
D: NA
V: TRBV7-9
size: NA

DNA: TGTGCCAGCAGCCCCGACAGAACAAGCGAGCAGTACTTC
CDR3: CASSPDRTSEQYF
J: TRBJ2-7
D: NA
V: TRBV5-4
size: NA

DNA: TGTGCCAGTAGCCACGGGACAACCTCTGGGGCCAACGTCCTGACTTTC
CDR3: CASSHGTTSGANVLTF
J: TRBJ2-6
D: NA
V: TRBV19
size: NA

DNA: TGCGCCAGCCGGACTAGCGGCGAAACCTACGAGCAGTACTTC
CDR3: CASRTSGETYEQYF
J: TRBJ2-7
D: TRBD2
V: TRBV10-1
size: NA

DNA: TGTGCCAGTATTCTAGGACTAGCGGGGGGGGATGAGCAGTTCTTC
CDR3: CASILGLAGGDEQFF
J: TRBJ2-1
D: TRBD2
V: TRBV19
size: NA

DNA: TGTGCCAGCAGCTTAGAGCGGACAACTGAAGCTTTCTTT
CDR3: CASSLERTTEAFF
J: TRBJ1-1
D: NA
V: TRBV11-3
size: NA

DNA: TGTGCCTGGAGTACTGGTGGAGATCAGCCCCAGCATTTT
CDR3: CAWSTGGDQPQHF
J: TRBJ1-5
D: NA
V: TRBV30
size: NA

DNA: TGCGCCAGCAGCGCGATACAGGGGGAGGATGGCTACACCTTC
CDR3: CASSAIQGEDGYTF
J: TRBJ1-2
D: TRBD1
V: TRBV5-1
size: NA

DNA: TGCGCCAGCAGCCCACTGGCAGCCACAGATACGCAGTATTTT
CDR3: CASSPLAATDTQYF
J: TRBJ2-3
D: NA
V: TRBV5-1
size: NA

DNA: TGTGCCAGCAGCATTCCCTCAGGCCTCCAAGAGACCCAGTACTTC
CDR3: CASSIPSGLQETQYF
J: TRBJ2-5
D: NA
V: TRBV5-6
size: NA

DNA: TGCGCCAGCAGCTTGAGGGGCGAGGGCACCGGGGAGCTGTTTTTT
CDR3: CASSLRGEGTGELFF
J: TRBJ2-2
D: NA
V: TRBV5-1
size: NA

DNA: TGTGCCCCCAATGCCCGGACTGACGTCTTGGAGCAGTACTTC
CDR3: CAPNARTDVLEQYF
J: TRBJ2-7
D: NA
V: TRBV25-1
size: NA

DNA: TGTGCCAGCAGTTATGACTCAGGCAATCAGCCCCAGCATTTT
CDR3: CASSYDSGNQPQHF
J: TRBJ1-5
D: NA
V: TRBV25-1
size: NA

DNA: TGTGCCAGCAGCTTACGAACAGGGACAGACTACGAGCAGTACTTC
CDR3: CASSLRTGTDYEQYF
J: TRBJ2-7
D: TRBD1
V: TRBV7-9
size: NA

DNA: TGTGCCAGTAGCATAGGACAGGGAACAGCTTTCTTT
CDR3: CASSIGQGTAFF
J: TRBJ1-1
D: TRBD1
V: TRBV19
size: NA

DNA: TGTGCCAGCAGCGTAGGTAGCCTTCAAGAGACCCAGTACTTC
CDR3: CASSVGSLQETQYF
J: TRBJ2-5
D: NA
V: TRBV9
size: NA

DNA: TGTGCCAGCAGTCCGACAGCGATGAACACTGAAGCTTTCTTT
CDR3: CASSPTAMNTEAFF
J: TRBJ1-1
D: NA
V: TRBV6-6
size: NA

DNA: TGTGCCAGCAGGGGGACAGGGATTAATTCACCCCTCCACTTT
CDR3: CASRGTGINSPLHF
J: TRBJ1-6
D: TRBD1
V: TRBV2
size: NA

DNA: TGTGCCAGCAGTCTCCGTAGCTACAATGAGCAGTTCTTC
CDR3: CASSLRSYNEQFF
J: TRBJ2-1
D: NA
V: TRBV13
size: NA

DNA: TGTGCCAGCCTCGTCGGCAGATCGTTCGCCGGGGAGCTGTTTTTT
CDR3: CASLVGRSFAGELFF
J: TRBJ2-2
D: NA
V: TRBV18
size: NA

DNA: TGTGCCAGTAGCCCCTGGGCAGGGGGCTCTGGGGCCAACGTCCTGACTTTC
CDR3: CASSPWAGGSGANVLTF
J: TRBJ2-6
D: TRBD1
V: TRBV19
size: NA

DNA: TGCGCCAGCAGTCCCATTTGGAGGGAGCAGTACTTC
CDR3: CASSPIWREQYF
J: TRBJ2-7
D: NA
V: TRBV10-1
size: NA

DNA: TGTGCCAGCTCACCGTCCGTGACAGGGAGAGATACGCAGTATTTT
CDR3: CASSPSVTGRDTQYF
J: TRBJ2-3
D: TRBD1
V: TRBV18
size: NA